The clone carrying this T cell receptor beta chain was counted ten times or more. The sample is drawn from a study of T-cell reconstitution after alpha-beta-depleted transplantation in children. A TCRbeta library incorporating unique molecular identifiers was prepared. TCRdb ran MiXCR on the PCR reads and lists one entry per CDR3 protein. The table lists hundreds of thousands of distinct CDR3 sequences, around 13% of them singletons. The CDR3 is 15 amino acids. Germline V CDR1 and CDR2: SQVTM, ANQGSEA. V shed 6 bases and J shed 0 bases, with 15 bases lying between them. This TCR was recovered from a girl aged 2-10 years with congenital amegakaryocytic thrombocytopenia, due to receive a stem cell transplant. This chain uses TRBV29-1 with TRBJ2-1; D possibly uses TRBD1 or TRBD2 (5 bases each). The sequencing here drew on PBMCs, taken before TCRalphabeta/CD19-depleted stem cell transplant. The CDR3 sequence: CSVTGIGTSYNEQFF. As DNA, the CDR3 is TGCAGCGTAACCGGCATCGGGACCTCCTACAATGAGCAGTTCTTC.